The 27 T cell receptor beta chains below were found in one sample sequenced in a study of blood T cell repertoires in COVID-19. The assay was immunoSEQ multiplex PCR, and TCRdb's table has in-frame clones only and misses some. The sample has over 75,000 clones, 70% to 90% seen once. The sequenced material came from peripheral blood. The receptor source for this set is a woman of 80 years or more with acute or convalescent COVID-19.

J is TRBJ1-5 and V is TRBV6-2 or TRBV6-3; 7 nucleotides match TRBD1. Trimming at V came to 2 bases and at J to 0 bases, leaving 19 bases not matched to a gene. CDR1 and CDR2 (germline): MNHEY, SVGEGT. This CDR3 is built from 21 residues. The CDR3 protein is CASSYDRSGTVKFLSNQPQHF. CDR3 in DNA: TGTGCCAGCAGTTACGATCGCTCGGGGACAGTTAAATTCCTTAGCAATCAGCCCCAGCATTTT.

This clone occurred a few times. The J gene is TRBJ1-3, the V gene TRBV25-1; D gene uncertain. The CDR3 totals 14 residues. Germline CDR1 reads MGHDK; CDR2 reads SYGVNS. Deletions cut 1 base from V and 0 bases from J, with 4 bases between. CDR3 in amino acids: CASSELFSGNTIYF. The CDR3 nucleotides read TGTGCCAGCAGTGAATTATTCTCTGGAAACACCATATATTTT.

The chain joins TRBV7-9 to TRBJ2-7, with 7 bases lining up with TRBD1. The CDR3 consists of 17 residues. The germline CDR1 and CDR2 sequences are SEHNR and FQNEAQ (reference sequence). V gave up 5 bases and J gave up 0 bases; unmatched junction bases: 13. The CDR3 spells CASSPRAGTASSYEQYF. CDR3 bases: TGTGCCAGCAGCCCACGGGCCGGGACAGCCAGCTCCTACGAGCAGTACTTC.

The CDR3 coding sequence is TGTGCCAGCAGTTTAGGGCTAGCGGGGGCAGATACGCAGTATTTT. Translation: CASSLGLAGADTQYF. J is TRBJ2-3 and V is TRBV28, with 10 positions matching TRBD2. The V gene's germline CDR1 is MDHEN and CDR2 SYDVKM. The CDR3 has 15 residues. V lost 2 bases, J lost 4 bases, and 3 bases stayed unmatched.

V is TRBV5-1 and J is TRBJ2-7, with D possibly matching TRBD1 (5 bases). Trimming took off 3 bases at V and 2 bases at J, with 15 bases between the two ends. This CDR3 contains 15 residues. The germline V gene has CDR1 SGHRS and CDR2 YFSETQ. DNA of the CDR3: TGCGCCAGCAGCTCAGGGTCTCGTGACGCCTACGAGCAGTACTTC. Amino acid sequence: CASSSGSRDAYEQYF.

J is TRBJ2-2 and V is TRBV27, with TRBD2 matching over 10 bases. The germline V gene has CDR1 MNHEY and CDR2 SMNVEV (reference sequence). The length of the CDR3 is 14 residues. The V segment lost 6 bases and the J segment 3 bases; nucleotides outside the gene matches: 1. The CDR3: CASRAGGYTGELFF. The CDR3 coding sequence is TGTGCCAGCAGAGCGGGAGGGTACACCGGGGAGCTGTTTTTT.

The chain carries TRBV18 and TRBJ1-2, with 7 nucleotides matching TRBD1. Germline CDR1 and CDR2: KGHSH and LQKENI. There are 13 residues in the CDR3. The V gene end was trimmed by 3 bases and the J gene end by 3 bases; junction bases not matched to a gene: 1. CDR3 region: CASSPQGDYGYTF. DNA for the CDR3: TGTGCCAGCTCACCGCAGGGGGACTATGGCTACACCTTC. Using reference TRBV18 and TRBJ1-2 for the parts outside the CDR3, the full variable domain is NAGVMQNPRHLVRRRGQEARLRCSPMKGHSHVYWYRQLPEEGLKFMVYLQKENIIDESGMPKERFSAEFPKEGPSILRIQQVVRGDSAAYFCASSPQGDYGYTFGSGTRLTVV.

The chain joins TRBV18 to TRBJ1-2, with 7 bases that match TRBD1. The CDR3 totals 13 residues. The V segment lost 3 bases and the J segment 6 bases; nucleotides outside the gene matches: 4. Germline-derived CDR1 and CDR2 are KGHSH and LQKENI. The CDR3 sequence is CASSPRGQDGYTF. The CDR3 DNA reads TGTGCCAGCTCACCGAGGGGGCAGGATGGCTACACCTTC.

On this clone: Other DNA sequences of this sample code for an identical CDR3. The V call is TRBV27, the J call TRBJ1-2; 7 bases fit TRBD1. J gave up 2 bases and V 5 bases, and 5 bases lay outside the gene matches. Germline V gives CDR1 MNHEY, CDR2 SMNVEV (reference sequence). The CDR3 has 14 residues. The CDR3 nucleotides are TGTGCCAGCAGTCCCCGACAGGGAAACTATGGCTACACCTTC. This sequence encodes CASSPRQGNYGYTF.

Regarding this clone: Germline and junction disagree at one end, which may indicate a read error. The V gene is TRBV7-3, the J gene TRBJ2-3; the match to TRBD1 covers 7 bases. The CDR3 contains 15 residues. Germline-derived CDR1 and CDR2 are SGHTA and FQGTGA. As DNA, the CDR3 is TGTGCCAGCAGCCCGGGACAGTCGGCCACACATACGCAGTATTTT. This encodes CASSPGQSATHTQYF. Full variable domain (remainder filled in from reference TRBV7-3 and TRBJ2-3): GAGVSQTPSNKVTEKGKYVELRCDPISGHTALYWYRQSLGQGPEFLIYFQGTGAADDSGLPNDRFFAVRPEGSVSTLKIQRTERGDSAVYLCASSPGQSATHTQYFGPGTRLTVL.

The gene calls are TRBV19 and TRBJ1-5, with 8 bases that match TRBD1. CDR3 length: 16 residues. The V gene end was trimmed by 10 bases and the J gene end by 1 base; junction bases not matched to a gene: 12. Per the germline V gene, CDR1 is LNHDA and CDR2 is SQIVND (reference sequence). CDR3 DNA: TGTGCCACTAAGAGTACAGGGGGAGGGAGCAATCAGCCCCAGCATTTT. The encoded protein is CATKSTGGGSNQPQHF.

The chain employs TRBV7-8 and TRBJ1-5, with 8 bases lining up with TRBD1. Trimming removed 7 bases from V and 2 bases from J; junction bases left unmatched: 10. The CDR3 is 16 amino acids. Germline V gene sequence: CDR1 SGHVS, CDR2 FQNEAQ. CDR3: CASKLNLDRGNQPQHF. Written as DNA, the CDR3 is TGTGCCAGCAAGTTAAATTTGGACAGGGGCAATCAGCCCCAGCATTTT.

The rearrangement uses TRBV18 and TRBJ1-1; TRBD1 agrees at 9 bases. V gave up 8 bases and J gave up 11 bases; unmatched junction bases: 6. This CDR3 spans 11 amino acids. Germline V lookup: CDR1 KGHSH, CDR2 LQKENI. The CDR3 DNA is TGTGCCAGCGCTTGGGACAGGGAGGCTTTCTTT. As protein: CASAWDREAFF.

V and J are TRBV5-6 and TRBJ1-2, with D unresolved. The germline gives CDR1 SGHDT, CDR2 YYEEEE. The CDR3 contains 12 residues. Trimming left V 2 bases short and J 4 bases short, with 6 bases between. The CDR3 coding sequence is TGTGCCAGCAGCTTAACCAGCTATGGCTACACCTTC. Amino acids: CASSLTSYGYTF.

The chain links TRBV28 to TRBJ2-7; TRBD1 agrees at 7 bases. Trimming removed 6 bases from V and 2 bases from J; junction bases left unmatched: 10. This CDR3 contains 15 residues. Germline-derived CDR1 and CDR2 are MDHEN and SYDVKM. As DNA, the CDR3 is TGTGCCAGCAGCCTGACAGGGTTCAAGGCCTACGAGCAGTACTTC. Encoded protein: CASSLTGFKAYEQYF.

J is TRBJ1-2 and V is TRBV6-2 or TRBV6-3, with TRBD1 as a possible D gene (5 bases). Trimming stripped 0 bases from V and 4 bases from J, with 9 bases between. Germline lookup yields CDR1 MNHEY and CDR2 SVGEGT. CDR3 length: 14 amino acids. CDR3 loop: CASSYSTRVYGYTF. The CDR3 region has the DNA TGTGCCAGCAGTTACTCGACCAGGGTCTATGGCTACACCTTC.

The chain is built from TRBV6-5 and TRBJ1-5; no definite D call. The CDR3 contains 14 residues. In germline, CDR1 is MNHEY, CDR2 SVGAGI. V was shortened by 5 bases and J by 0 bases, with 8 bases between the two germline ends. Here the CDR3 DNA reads TGTGCCAGCAGTATACGGGTTAGCAATCAGCCCCAGCATTTT. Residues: CASSIRVSNQPQHF.

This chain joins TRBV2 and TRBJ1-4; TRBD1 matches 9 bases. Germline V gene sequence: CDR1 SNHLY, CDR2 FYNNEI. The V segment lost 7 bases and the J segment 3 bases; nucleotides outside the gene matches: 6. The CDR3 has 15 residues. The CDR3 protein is CASIRDRAANEKLFF. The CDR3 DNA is TGTGCCAGCATCCGGGACAGGGCAGCTAATGAAAAACTGTTTTTT.

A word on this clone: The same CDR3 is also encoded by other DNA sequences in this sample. CDR3 residues: CASSPLAGAYNEQFF. CDR3 in DNA: TGTGCCAGCAGCCCACTAGCGGGGGCCTACAATGAGCAGTTCTTC. The chain combines TRBV4-2 with TRBJ2-1; 11 bases line up with TRBD2. The germline gives CDR1 LGHNA, CDR2 YNFKEQ. The CDR3 covers 15 residues. V trimming: 4 bases; J trimming: 2 bases; junction bases outside the gene matches: 1.

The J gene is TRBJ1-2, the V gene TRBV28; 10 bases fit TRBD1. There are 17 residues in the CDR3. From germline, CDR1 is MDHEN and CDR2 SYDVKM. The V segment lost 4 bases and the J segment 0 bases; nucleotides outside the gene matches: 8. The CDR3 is CASSSRDRGLTNYGYTF. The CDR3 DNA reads TGTGCCAGCAGTTCTCGGGACAGGGGTCTTACTAACTATGGCTACACCTTC.

CDR3: CASSLYGTSEFYEQYF. The CDR3 region has the DNA TGTGCCAGCAGCCTCTACGGGACTAGCGAATTCTACGAGCAGTACTTC. This chain uses TRBV7-2 with TRBJ2-7; 10 positions match TRBD2. Germline V lookup: CDR1 SGHTA, CDR2 FQGNSA. This CDR3 is 16 amino acids long. V shed 5 bases and J 3 bases; nucleotides not matched to a gene: 10.

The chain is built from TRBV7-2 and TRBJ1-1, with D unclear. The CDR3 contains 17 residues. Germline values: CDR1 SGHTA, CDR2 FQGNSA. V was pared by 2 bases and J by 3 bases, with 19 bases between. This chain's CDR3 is CASSLPQRRPRDTEAFF. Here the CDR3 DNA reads TGTGCCAGCAGCTTACCCCAACGGAGGCCGAGGGACACTGAAGCTTTCTTT.

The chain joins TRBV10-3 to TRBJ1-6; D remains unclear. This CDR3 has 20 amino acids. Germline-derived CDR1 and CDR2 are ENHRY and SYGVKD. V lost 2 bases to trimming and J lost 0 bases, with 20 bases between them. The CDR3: CAISELPPTEESSYNSPLHF. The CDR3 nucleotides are TGTGCCATCAGTGAGCTCCCCCCGACGGAGGAGAGCTCCTATAATTCACCCCTCCACTTT.

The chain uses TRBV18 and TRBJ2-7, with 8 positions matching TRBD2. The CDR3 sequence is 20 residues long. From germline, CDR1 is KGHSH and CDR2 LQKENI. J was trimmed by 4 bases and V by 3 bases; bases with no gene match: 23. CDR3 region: CASSPTPGGRHRSQTYEQYF. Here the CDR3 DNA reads TGTGCCAGCTCACCGACCCCGGGGGGGAGGCACCGTTCCCAGACATACGAGCAGTACTTC.

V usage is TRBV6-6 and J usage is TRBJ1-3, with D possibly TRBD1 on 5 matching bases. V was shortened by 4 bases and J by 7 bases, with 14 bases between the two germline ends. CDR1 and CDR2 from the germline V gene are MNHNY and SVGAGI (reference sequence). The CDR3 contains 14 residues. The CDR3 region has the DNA TGTGCCAGCAGTTGGGGGGAAAAGAGCAACACCATATATTTT. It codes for CASSWGEKSNTIYF.

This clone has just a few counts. This CDR3 reads CAIPSGYNEQFF. In DNA, the CDR3 is TGTGCCATACCCTCAGGGTACAATGAGCAGTTCTTC. The chain joins TRBV7-9 to TRBJ2-1; perhaps TRBD1 as D (5 bases). CDR1 is SEHNR and CDR2 is FQNEAQ in the germline V gene (reference sequence). Trimming removed 10 bases at V and 4 bases at J, with 11 bases between. CDR3 length: 12 residues.

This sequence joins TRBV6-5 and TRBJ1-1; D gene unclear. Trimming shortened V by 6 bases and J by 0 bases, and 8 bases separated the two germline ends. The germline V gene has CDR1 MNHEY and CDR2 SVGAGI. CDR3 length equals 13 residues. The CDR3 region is CASSFLLNTEAFF. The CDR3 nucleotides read TGTGCCAGCAGCTTCCTATTGAACACTGAAGCTTTCTTT.